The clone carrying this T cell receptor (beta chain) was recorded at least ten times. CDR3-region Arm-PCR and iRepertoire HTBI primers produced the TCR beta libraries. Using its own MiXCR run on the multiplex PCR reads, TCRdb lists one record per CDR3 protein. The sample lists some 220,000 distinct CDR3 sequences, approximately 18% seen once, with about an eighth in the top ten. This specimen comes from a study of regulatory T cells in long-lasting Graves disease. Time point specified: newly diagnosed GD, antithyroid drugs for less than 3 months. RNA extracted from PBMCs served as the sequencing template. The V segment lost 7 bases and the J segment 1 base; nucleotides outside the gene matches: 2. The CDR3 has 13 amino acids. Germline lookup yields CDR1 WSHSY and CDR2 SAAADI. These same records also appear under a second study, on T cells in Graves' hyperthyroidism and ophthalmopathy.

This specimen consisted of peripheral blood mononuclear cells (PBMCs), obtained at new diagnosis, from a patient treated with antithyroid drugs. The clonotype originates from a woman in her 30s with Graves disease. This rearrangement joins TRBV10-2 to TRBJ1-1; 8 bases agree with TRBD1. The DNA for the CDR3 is TGCGCCAGCACACAGGGGGGGAACACTGAAGCTTTCTTT. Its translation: CASTQGGNTEAFF.